The text below deals with one T cell receptor (beta chain). Its antigen remains unknown. V lost 1 base, J lost 0 bases, and 10 bases lay in between. The CDR3 loop spans 15 amino acids. Per the germline V gene, CDR1 is LGHNA and CDR2 is YSLEER. This sample was included in a study of naive and memory T cell subsets. Two oligonucleotides, mixed equimolar, formed the beta constant-region primer covering TRBC1 and TRBC2. Nested alpha and beta constant-region primers with the SP2 primer drove four PCR rounds on ligated cDNA. TCRdb called the UMI-ligation and nested PCR reads again in MiXCR, with one record for every CDR3 protein. The table records 120,000 to 150,000 distinct CDR3 sequences, approximately 18% of them present only once. The study's findings and limits: Diversity fell and Gini index rose from naive through CM, EM, EMRA. Especially in CD8 cells, naive repertoires contained a few larger clonotypes, possibly CD45RA-re-expressing memory cells. Between naive and memory subsets, TCR abundance power law exponents differed.

Overnight CMV lysate stimulation of fresh PBMCs defined donor CMV status by CD4+ IFNgamma. The material sequenced was naive CD8+ T cells from blood. The chain couples TRBV4-3 to TRBJ2-7, with a weak D call TRBD2 (6 bases). This receptor was taken from a human donor in good health. CDR3 residues: CASSQAASDSYEQYF. CDR3 nucleotide sequence: TGCGCCAGCAGCCAAGCAGCTAGCGACTCCTACGAGCAGTACTTC.